This record concerns one TCR beta chain sequence. Its antigen is still unknown. No much larger clonotype is one base removed from it; base qualities were not supplied. The CDR3 starts with the cysteine, ends with the phenylalanine, and has 15 residues. Only the CDR3 DNA is retained, 45 bases long and in frame from the first base. Trimming takes 0 bases from V and 7 bases from J, and the germline ends sit 13 bases apart. As encoded in the germline V gene (reference sequence), CDR1 is SGHNT while CDR2 is YYREEE. The immunoSEQ Assay, a bias-controlled multiplex PCR, was used to amplify TCRbeta CDR3 regions from genomic DNA. The source study handled its data this way. Within the assay, amplification of reference gene primers was used to estimate how many nucleated cells each sample contained. To quantify the absolute abundance of each unique TCRbeta CDR3 rearrangement, sequence reads were collapsed and filtered. For each sample, productive Simpson clonality was calculated as the square root of Simpson's diversity index over productive rearrangements. This is the immuneACCESS table as TCRdb keeps it, with only in-frame sequences that have V and J called. A part of the clones is gone; compared with another copy, unresolved V genes explain less than half, and the rest is unexplained. That table is the source of V, J and clone size, and D and trimming were worked out from the DNA. Across this sample there are over 200,000 clones, with 81% seen only once. The biggest ten clones account for 7.9% of the sample.

These data come from a study of blood T cell repertoires in COVID-19 (dated by TCRdb to 2018 to 2021). General notes on the study: Samples covering the acute and convalescent phases of COVID-19 were provided by collaborators in the United States, Italy and Spain. Nearly every sample came with metadata listing a de-identified subject ID, COVID-19 status, age in years and sex. The repertoires were released in a freely available public database meant as a resource for research on the immune response to SARS-CoV-2. Samples were obtained from the ongoing ImmuneRACE study (first 160 participants) and from roughly 1,300 subjects provided by 6 global collaborators. Where available, HLA class I and class II types were obtained from metadata supplied by the sample provider rather than from assay-based typing. Subjects who had been exposed to COVID-19, were actively infected with it, or had recovered from it provided the deeply sampled blood TCRbeta repertoires that made up the dataset. The prospective study material was composed of cDNA or gDNA derived from T cells, B-cell-depleted T cells, or PBMCs.

What the study reported, not specific to this receptor: The amount of clinical and demographic metadata varied by source and participant and was provided uncurated.

Collaborating institutions collected whole blood in K2EDTA tubes following their own protocols. For TCRbeta analysis, collaborator samples were shipped as frozen whole blood, as isolated PBMCs, or as DNA extracted from either sample type. Sample: peripheral blood. Here the chain combines TRBV5-4 and TRBJ1-4; TRBD1 is perhaps the D gene, given 6 matching bases. The TCR sequence derives from an elderly woman with acute or convalescent COVID-19. This receptor has the CDR3 CASSLAGGATEKLFF. In nucleotide form, the sequence is TGTGCCAGCAGCTTGGCCGGGGGGGCGACTGAAAAACTGTTTTTT.